The 26 T cell receptor beta chains reported below all come from one sample, sequenced in a study of cytomegalovirus exposure and HLA in healthy donors. PCR primers comprised 60 Vbeta and 13 Jbeta primers. Clones were sequenced by immunoSEQ multiplex PCR, and TCRdb holds only the in-frame ones, with some missing. The table includes approximately 160,000 clones, 75% detected once. What was sequenced was PBMCs. The receptor source for this set is a woman aged 45-65 years in good health and CMV-seropositive.

This rearrangement joins TRBV12-5 to TRBJ2-2; 10 bases line up with TRBD1. V shed 5 bases and J 7 bases; nucleotides not matched to a gene: 13. The CDR3 has 17 residues. From germline, CDR1 is LGHNT and CDR2 FRNRAP. The CDR3 loop reads CASGIEPGQGLIGELFF. CDR3 sequence (DNA): TGTGCTAGTGGTATTGAACCGGGACAGGGGTTAATCGGGGAGCTGTTTTTT.

The chain links TRBV9 to TRBJ2-1; TRBD2 agrees at 10 bases. Losses at the gene ends were 3 bases for V and 10 bases for J; bases not matched to a gene: 10. The CDR3 length is 15 residues. Germline assignment: CDR1 SGDLS and CDR2 YYNGEE. The CDR3 DNA sequence: TGTGCCAGCAGCGCGACCGATCTTAGCGGGGGGGAGCAGTTCTTC. Translating it yields CASSATDLSGGEQFF.

This clone was seen ten or more times. The V call is TRBV7-3, the J call TRBJ2-1; 7 nucleotides align to TRBD2. J was trimmed by 4 bases and V by 5 bases; bases with no gene match: 11. This CDR3 spans 16 amino acids. Germline assignment: CDR1 SGHTA and CDR2 FQGTGA. The CDR3 loop is CASSLISGPRYNEQFF. For the CDR3, the DNA is TGTGCCAGCAGCCTTATTAGCGGGCCCCGATACAATGAGCAGTTCTTC.

This clone was picked up a small number of times. This sequence joins TRBV12-5 and TRBJ1-3; D perhaps matches TRBD1 (5 bases). Germline CDR1 is LGHNT and CDR2 is FRNRAP. This CDR3 region has 15 residues. Trimming stripped 6 bases from V and 0 bases from J, with 12 bases between. CDR3 DNA: TGTGCTAGTGGGCAGGGCCCACACTCTGGAAACACCATATATTTT. Encoded protein: CASGQGPHSGNTIYF.

The gene calls are TRBV21-1 and TRBJ1-2; the listed D gene, TRBD1, was not tested against the DNA. TRBV21-1 constitutes a pseudogene. The CDR3 has 13 amino acids. CDR3: CASRPTGVYGYTF. In DNA form, the CDR3 reads TGTGCCAGCAGGCCAACAGGTGTCTATGGCTACACCTTC.

The V gene is TRBV5-8, the J gene TRBJ1-2; D uncertain. V shed 4 bases and J shed 13 bases, with 20 bases lying between them. Germline CDR1 SGHTS, CDR2 YDEGEE. The CDR3 has 13 residues. DNA for the CDR3: TGTGCCAGCAGCCCCGGGGTCTACATGAGGAGCACCTTC. Translated: CASSPGVYMRSTF.

The rearrangement joins TRBV30 to TRBJ2-2; TRBD2 matches 10 bases. V gave up 4 bases and J gave up 7 bases; unmatched junction bases: 9. This CDR3 spans 15 amino acids. Germline values: CDR1 GTSNPN, CDR2 SVGIG (reference sequence). The CDR3 sequence is CAWTSGGLLHGELFF. In DNA, the CDR3 is TGTGCCTGGACTAGCGGGGGTCTCCTCCACGGGGAGCTGTTTTTT.

CDR3: CASSTAGISGELFF. CDR3 coding DNA: TGCGCCAGCAGTACTGCAGGGATATCCGGGGAGCTGTTTTTT. The chain employs TRBV10-2 and TRBJ2-2; tentative D call: TRBD1 (5 bases). In germline, CDR1 is WSHSY, CDR2 SAAADI. The CDR3 runs 14 residues. V was shortened by 5 bases and J by 6 bases, with 13 bases between the two germline ends.

V gene TRBV7-9 combines with J gene TRBJ2-5, with a possible D match to TRBD2 (6 bases). CDR1 is SEHNR, CDR2 FQNEAQ, per germline (reference sequence). V was pared by 4 bases and J by 3 bases, with 15 bases between. The CDR3 covers 15 residues. The CDR3: CASSSRDSDKETQYF. The DNA of the CDR3 is TGTGCCAGCAGCTCCCGGGACTCTGATAAAGAGACCCAGTACTTC.

The chain couples TRBV6-5 to TRBJ2-7; 9 bases map to TRBD1. This CDR3 spans 14 amino acids. The ends lost 6 bases at V and 6 bases at J; junction bases unmatched: 9. The germline gives CDR1 MNHEY, CDR2 SVGAGI. The CDR3 reads CASSPGQGFGEQYF. The CDR3 DNA reads as TGTGCCAGCAGCCCAGGACAGGGGTTCGGCGAGCAGTACTTC.

This chain joins TRBV5-1 and TRBJ1-2; D is unclear. V dropped 0 bases and J dropped 4 bases, with 10 bases sitting between them. The CDR3 length is 14 residues. Germline V gene data show CDR1 as SGHRS and CDR2 as YFSETQ. The CDR3 is CASSLDGVSYGYTF. DNA of the CDR3: TGCGCCAGCAGCTTGGACGGGGTTTCCTATGGCTACACCTTC.

V gene TRBV27 combines with J gene TRBJ2-1; a possible D gene is TRBD1 (5 bases). Germline loops: CDR1 MNHEY, CDR2 SMNVEV (reference sequence). CDR3 size: 15 residues. Trimming took 4 bases from V and 4 from J, leaving 14 bases between them. The CDR3 sequence: CASSSSQTDYNEQFF. The DNA of the CDR3 is TGTGCCAGCAGTTCATCACAGACAGATTACAATGAGCAGTTCTTC.

The chain recombines TRBV2 with TRBJ2-7; 14 nucleotides line up with TRBD2. The J segment lost 6 bases and the V segment lost 5 bases, leaving 6 bases of the junction unmatched. This CDR3 has 15 amino acids. Germline values: CDR1 SNHLY, CDR2 FYNNEI. The CDR3 DNA follows: TGTGCCAGCAGTCAGGGGACTAGCGGGGGTTGCGAGCAGTACTTC. Translated: CASSQGTSGGCEQYF.

The chain joins TRBV5-1 to TRBJ2-7, with a weak D call TRBD2 (5 bases). V was trimmed by 0 bases and J by 4 bases, leaving 14 bases between them. The CDR3 loop spans 15 amino acids. Germline V gene sequence: CDR1 SGHRS, CDR2 YFSETQ. CDR3 residues: CASSLEMPGSYEQYF. In nucleotides, the CDR3 is TGCGCCAGCAGCTTGGAAATGCCGGGGTCGTACGAGCAGTACTTC.

A few counts support this clone. This chain links TRBV11-2 with TRBJ1-1, with a weak D call TRBD1 (6 bases). The germline V and J ends were trimmed by 1 base and 7 bases, with 10 bases remaining between them. The CDR3 extends over 13 amino acids. The germline gives CDR1 SGHAT, CDR2 FQNNGV. The CDR3 here is CASSLGGQLEAFF. CDR3 nucleotide sequence: TGTGCCAGCAGCTTAGGCGGACAGCTTGAAGCTTTCTTT.

In its sample, this clone was seen a few times. The V call is TRBV2, the J call TRBJ2-2, with TRBD2 matching 10 bases. The CDR3 extends over 16 amino acids. Unmatched junction bases numbered 10, after V lost 6 bases and J lost 6 bases. Per the germline V gene, CDR1 is SNHLY and CDR2 is FYNNEI. For the CDR3, the DNA is TGTGCCAGCAGACCAGCGGGGGGGCGGTACGCCGGGGAGCTGTTTTTT. Protein sequence: CASRPAGGRYAGELFF.

This sequence joins TRBV11-1 and TRBJ2-7, with 8 nucleotides matching TRBD1. V lost 2 bases, J lost 9 bases, and 3 bases stayed unmatched. CDR3 size: 12 residues. From germline, CDR1 is SGHAT and CDR2 FQDESV (reference sequence). In DNA, the CDR3 is TGTGCCAGCAGCTTACAGGGGGCAACGCAGTACTTC. Translated: CASSLQGATQYF.

This rearrangement joins TRBV30 to TRBJ1-2, with D unresolved. The CDR3 extends over 15 amino acids. Germline loops: CDR1 GTSNPN, CDR2 SVGIG (reference sequence). The V gene lost 5 bases and the J gene lost 4 bases, with 20 bases spanning the gap. The CDR3 DNA reads TGTGCCTGGGGATTAACCGTACAGACCTTCTATGGCTACACCTTC. It translates to CAWGLTVQTFYGYTF.

There are a few counts of this clone. This sequence joins TRBV5-5 and TRBJ2-1, with unresolved D. Germline CDR1 SGHKS, CDR2 YYEKEE (reference sequence). CDR3 length: 15 amino acids. V gave up 3 bases and J gave up 0 bases, with 10 bases separating them. This CDR3 is CASSYLRGSYNEQFF. CDR3 nucleotide sequence: TGTGCCAGCAGCTATCTACGCGGCTCCTACAATGAGCAGTTCTTC.

The J gene is TRBJ2-3, the V gene TRBV25-1; D is possibly TRBD1 (5 bases). V lost 6 bases to trimming and J lost 4 bases, with 11 bases between them. This CDR3 is built from 13 residues. Germline CDR1 is MGHDK and CDR2 is SYGVNS. In DNA, the CDR3 is TGTGCCAGCAGCAGGGTTTTGGCAGATACGCAGTATTTT. It encodes CASSRVLADTQYF.

The genes are TRBV7-9 and TRBJ2-2; 7 nucleotides align to TRBD1. Losses at the gene ends were 3 bases for V and 0 bases for J; bases not matched to a gene: 1. Germline V gene lookup returns CDR1 SEHNR and CDR2 FQNEAQ (reference sequence). The CDR3 is 15 residues long. The CDR3 here is CASSLQGANTGELFF. The CDR3 DNA is TGTGCCAGCAGCTTGCAGGGGGCGAACACCGGGGAGCTGTTTTTT.

This clone turned up a few times. This chain links TRBV7-9 with TRBJ2-3; 7 positions agree with TRBD2. Trimming took 5 bases from V and 3 from J; bases not matched to a gene: 11. The germline CDR1 and CDR2 sequences are SEHNR and FQNEAQ (reference sequence). The CDR3 has 16 residues. The CDR3 DNA reads TGTGCCAGCAGCCTTATCGACTGGCGGGGGACAGATACGCAGTATTTT. Translating it yields CASSLIDWRGTDTQYF.

The rearrangement uses TRBV7-3 and TRBJ1-3; a possible D gene is TRBD1 (5 bases). The V gene's germline CDR1 is SGHTA and CDR2 FQGTGA. The V gene lost 2 bases and the J gene lost 0 bases, with 17 bases spanning the gap. This CDR3 spans 18 amino acids. This CDR3 is CASSLYGGGTSSGNTIYF. The DNA of the CDR3 is TGTGCCAGCAGCTTATACGGCGGGGGTACGAGCTCTGGAAACACCATATATTTT.

This clone was observed a few times. J is TRBJ2-3 and V is TRBV6-5; possible D gene TRBD1, 5 bases. With 2 bases removed from V and 4 bases from J, the gap between germline ends came to 10 bases. The CDR3 sequence is 14 residues long. The germline gives CDR1 MNHEY, CDR2 SVGAGI. The CDR3: CASSYGTGPDTQYF. In nucleotides, the CDR3 is TGTGCCAGCAGTTACGGAACAGGTCCAGATACGCAGTATTTT.

This chain connects TRBV5-1 to TRBJ1-4; 9 bases agree with TRBD1. The CDR3 contains 14 residues. Germline loops: CDR1 SGHRS, CDR2 YFSETQ. The trim removed 4 bases at V and 6 bases at J, leaving 4 bases unmatched. CDR3 amino acids: CASSTGGAYEKLFF. The CDR3 DNA reads as TGCGCCAGCAGCACAGGGGGCGCGTATGAAAAACTGTTTTTT. Looking up the rest from reference TRBV5-1 and TRBJ1-4 gives the full variable domain: KAGVTQTPRYLIKTRGQQVTLSCSPISGHRSVSWYQQTPGQGLQFLFEYFSETQRNKGNFPGRFSGRQFSNSRSEMNVSTLELGDSALYLCASSTGGAYEKLFFGSGTQLSVL.

This clone was found once. The gene calls are TRBV7-9 and TRBJ1-2; 12 positions agree with TRBD1. The CDR3 is 16 residues long. CDR1 is SEHNR and CDR2 is FQNEAQ in the germline V gene (reference sequence). Germline trimming cut 0 bases from V and 4 bases from J; bases unmatched to any gene: 3. CDR3 amino acids: CASSLAGTGGIYGYTF. The CDR3 DNA is TGTGCCAGCAGCTTAGCCGGGACAGGGGGCATCTATGGCTACACCTTC.